This record covers a single T cell receptor beta chain. It lacks a known antigen. No clone much larger than this one lies a single base away; base qualities are absent. The data stem from a study of T cells in Graves' hyperthyroidism and ophthalmopathy (dated by TCRdb to 2018 to 2020). Regarding the research as a whole: Peripheral blood samples were taken at the time of initial diagnosis, prior to any treatment. To identify distinguishing TCR V-J signatures, a discovery cohort of about 100 patients was used, comprising 43 with Graves' ophthalmopathy and roughly 60 with stable Graves' hyperthyroidism. An independent validation cohort of around 19 hyperthyroidism patients and 17 patients who later progressed to ophthalmopathy tested prospective prediction of ophthalmopathy. The roughly 90 discovery patients were divided at random into training and test sets in a 7:3 ratio. In several Graves' hyperthyroidism patients, the study also compared T-cell repertoires from thyroid tissue with T-cell repertoires from blood. After blood sampling, hyperthyroidism patients were treated with methimazole at a starting dose of 30 mg daily, and ophthalmopathy patients were treated with high-dose intravenous methylprednisolone. TCR Vbeta CDR3 sequencing of 140 or so peripheral blood samples (over 40 ophthalmopathy, roughly 72 hyperthyroidism and roughly 17 progressor patients) is reported in the paper.

The paper as a whole reports these results and caveats: Most expanded thyroid clonotypes (frequency above 0.001) were also found in blood, which suggests that blood repertoires may mirror thyroid immune responses. Sample size was not statistically predetermined, and investigators were not blinded to group allocation. During validation, the model predicted progression to ophthalmopathy a median of around 6 months ahead of onset, with almost 71% sensitivity and under 85% specificity. A model built on a 13 V-J signature distinguished ophthalmopathy from stable hyperthyroidism, reaching 85% to 90% sensitivity and under 84% specificity in cross-validation and 80%/75% in testing.

Ophthalmopathy patients had moderately to severely active disease, Clinical Activity Score of at least 3, NOSPECS grade of at least 4, and duration under 3 months. Patients with uncontrolled infections, other autoimmune diseases, pregnancy or lactation were excluded. Diagnoses relied on clinical symptoms, serum thyroxine and TRAb, thyroid ultrasound and orbital computed tomography. PBMCs were separated from around 9.1 ml of fresh peripheral blood using Ficoll-Paque density gradient centrifugation. Total RNA was extracted using Trizol reagent, and RNA quality was assessed on an Agilent 2100 Bioanalyzer. CDR1 GTSNPN and CDR2 SVGIG were looked up in the germline V gene (reference sequence). The CDR3 sequence holds 10 residues, the cysteine and phenylalanine included. The sequence is cut down to CDR3 DNA, 30 bases in frame from base 1. V has 8 bases trimmed and J has 15 bases trimmed; junction bases matching no gene number 10.

TCR beta CDR3 regions were amplified from RNA transcripts. The first round of RT-PCR for the TCR CDR3 was performed with the HTBI primer set and the Qiagen OneStep RT-PCR kit. Libraries were constructed in a second round of multiplex PCR, after which size selection and purification were performed. The libraries were sequenced on an Illumina HiSeq2000 using paired-end 100 bp reads. As for the authors' bioinformatics: SOAPnuke was used to process the raw data, with reads discarded if the reads contained adapters or uncalled bases, had a mean Phred below 15, or lacked an exact constant-primer or identifier match. High-quality paired reads were merged using COPE v1.2.5, and each unique nucleotide sequence was defined as a clonotype. MiTCR v1.1 was used to align the clonotypes against IMGT TRBV, TRBD and TRBJ reference segments. The analysis was restricted to V-J combinations with a frequency above 0.0001, which together covered roughly 99% of the repertoires. A TCS score was defined as the ratio of F50 (clonal expansion) to E x V (chaos), with BLOSUM62-based TCRdist applied between CDR3 peptides within each V-J. Welch's t-statistics and random forest reduced around 510 V-J features to around 14, which were used in a naive Bayes classifier (R e1071). Starting from the raw public reads, TCRdb applied fastp trimming at Q25, assembled clones with MiXCR and retained in-frame beta chains. CDR3 protein sequences are deduplicated, and each keeps its most common genes and DNA. The V and J calls reflect TCRdb's pipeline rather than the authors' work. This sample gives almost 500,000 distinct CDR3 sequences in total; about 20% of them show up just once. Under 55% of the sample belongs to the ten largest clones.

This chain joins TRBV30 to TRBJ2-1; 7 central nucleotides agree with TRBD2. This receptor was obtained from a woman in her 70s with Graves' ophthalmopathy. The specimen was blood. The DNA sequence is given as TGTGCCGGGTGGAGGGAGGGCCCGTTCTTC. Its coded protein is CAGWREGPFF.